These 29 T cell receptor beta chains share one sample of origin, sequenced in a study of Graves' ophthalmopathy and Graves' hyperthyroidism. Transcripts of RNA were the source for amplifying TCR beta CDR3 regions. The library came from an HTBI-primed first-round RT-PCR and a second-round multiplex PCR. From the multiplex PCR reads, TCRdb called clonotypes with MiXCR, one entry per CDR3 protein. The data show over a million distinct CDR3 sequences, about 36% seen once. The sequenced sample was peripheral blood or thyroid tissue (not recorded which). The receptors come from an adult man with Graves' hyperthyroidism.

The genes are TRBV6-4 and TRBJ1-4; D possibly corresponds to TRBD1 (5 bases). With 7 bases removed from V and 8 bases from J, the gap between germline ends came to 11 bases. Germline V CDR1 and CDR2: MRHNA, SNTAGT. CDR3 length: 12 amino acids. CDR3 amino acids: CASKSGPEKLFF. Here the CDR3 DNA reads TGTGCCAGCAAGTCGGGACCCGAAAAACTGTTTTTT.

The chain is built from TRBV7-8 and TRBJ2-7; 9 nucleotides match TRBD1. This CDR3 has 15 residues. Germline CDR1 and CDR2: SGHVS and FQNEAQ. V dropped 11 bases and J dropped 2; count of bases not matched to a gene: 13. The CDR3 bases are TGTGCCTGGAGTATTCCGGGACAGGGTACCTACGAGCAGTACTTC. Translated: CAWSIPGQGTYEQYF.

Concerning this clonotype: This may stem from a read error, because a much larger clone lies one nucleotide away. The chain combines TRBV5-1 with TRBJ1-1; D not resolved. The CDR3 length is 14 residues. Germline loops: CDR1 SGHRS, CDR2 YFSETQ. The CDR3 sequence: CASSLAGGPTEVFF. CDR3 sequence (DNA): TGCGCCAGCAGCTTGGCCGGTGGTCCCACTGAAGTTTTCTTT. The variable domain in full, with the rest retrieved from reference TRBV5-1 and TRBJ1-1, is KAGVTQTPRYLIKTRGQQVTLSCSPISGHRSVSWYQQTPGQGLQFLFEYFSETQRNKGNFPGRFSGRQFSNSRSEMNVSTLELGDSALYLCASSLAGGPTEVFFGQGTRLTVV.

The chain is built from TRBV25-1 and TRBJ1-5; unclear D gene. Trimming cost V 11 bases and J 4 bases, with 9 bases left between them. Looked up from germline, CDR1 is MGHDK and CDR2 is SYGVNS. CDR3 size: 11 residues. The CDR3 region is CARPPNQPQHF. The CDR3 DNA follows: TGTGCCCGACCGCCTAATCAGCCCCAGCATTTT.

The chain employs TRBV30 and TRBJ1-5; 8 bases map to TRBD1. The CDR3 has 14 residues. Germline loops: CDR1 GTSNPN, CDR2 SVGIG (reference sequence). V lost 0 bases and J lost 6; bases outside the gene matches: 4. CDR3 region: CAWSVRTGLQPQHF. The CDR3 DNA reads TGTGCCTGGAGTGTACGGACAGGGCTTCAGCCCCAGCATTTT.

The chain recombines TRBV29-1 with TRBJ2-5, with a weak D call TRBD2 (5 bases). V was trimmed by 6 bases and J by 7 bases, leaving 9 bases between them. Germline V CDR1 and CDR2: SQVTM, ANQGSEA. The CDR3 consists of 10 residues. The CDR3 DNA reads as TGCAGCGTCACCCGGGGGACCCAGTACTTC. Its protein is CSVTRGTQYF.

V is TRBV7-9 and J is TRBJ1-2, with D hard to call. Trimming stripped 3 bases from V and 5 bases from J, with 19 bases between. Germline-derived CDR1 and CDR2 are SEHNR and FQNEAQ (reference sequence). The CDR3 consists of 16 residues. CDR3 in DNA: TGTGCCAGCAGCTTGATGTCAAAGAGGGCGGGATATGGCTACACCTTC. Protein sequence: CASSLMSKRAGYGYTF.

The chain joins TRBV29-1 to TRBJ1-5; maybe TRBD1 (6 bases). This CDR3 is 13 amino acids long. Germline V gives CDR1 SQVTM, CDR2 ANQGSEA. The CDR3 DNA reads TGCAGTTATGGGACACCCAGCAATCAGCCCCAGCATTTT. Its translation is CSYGTPSNQPQHF.

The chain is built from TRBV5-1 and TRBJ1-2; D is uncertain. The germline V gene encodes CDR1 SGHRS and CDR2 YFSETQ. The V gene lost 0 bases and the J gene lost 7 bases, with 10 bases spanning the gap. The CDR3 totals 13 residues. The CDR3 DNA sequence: TGCGCCAGCAGCTTGGGGGATTCGGCTGGCTACACCTTC. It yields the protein CASSLGDSAGYTF.

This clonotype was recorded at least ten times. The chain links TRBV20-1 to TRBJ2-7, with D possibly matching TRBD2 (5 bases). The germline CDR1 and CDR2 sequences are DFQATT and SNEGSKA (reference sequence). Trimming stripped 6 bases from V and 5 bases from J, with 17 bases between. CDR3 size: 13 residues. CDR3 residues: CSARTVASHEQYF. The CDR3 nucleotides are TGCAGTGCACGGACGGTAGCGAGCCACGAGCAGTACTTC.

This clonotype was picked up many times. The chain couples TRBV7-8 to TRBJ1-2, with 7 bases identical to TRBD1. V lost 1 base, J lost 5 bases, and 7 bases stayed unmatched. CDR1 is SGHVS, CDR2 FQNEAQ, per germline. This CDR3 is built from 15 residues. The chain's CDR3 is CASSLDRDSLYGYTF. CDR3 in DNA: TGTGCCAGCAGCTTAGACCGGGACAGCCTATATGGCTACACCTTC.

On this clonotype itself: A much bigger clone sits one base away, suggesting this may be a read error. The CDR3 DNA sequence: TGTGCCAGCAGCCTCGGGACCCCGCAGAAAGGACGGATATATGGCTACACCTTC. This codes for CASSLGTPQKGRIYGYTF. The V call is TRBV5-1, the J call TRBJ1-2; possible D gene TRBD1, 5 bases. The CDR3 has 18 residues. CDR1 and CDR2 from the germline V gene are SGHRS and YFSETQ.

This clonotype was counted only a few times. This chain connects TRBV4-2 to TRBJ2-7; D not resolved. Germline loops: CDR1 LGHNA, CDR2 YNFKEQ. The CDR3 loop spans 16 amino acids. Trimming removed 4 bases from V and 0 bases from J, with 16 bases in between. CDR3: CASSPGSSQSSYEQYF. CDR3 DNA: TGTGCCAGCAGCCCCGGGTCCAGCCAGAGCTCCTACGAGCAGTACTTC.

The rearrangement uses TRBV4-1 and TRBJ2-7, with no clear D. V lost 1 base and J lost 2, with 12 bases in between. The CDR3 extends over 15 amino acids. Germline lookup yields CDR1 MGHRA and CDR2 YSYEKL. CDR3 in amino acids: CASSQGVANTYEQYF. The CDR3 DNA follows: TGCGCCAGCAGCCAAGGGGTTGCTAACACCTACGAGCAGTACTTC.

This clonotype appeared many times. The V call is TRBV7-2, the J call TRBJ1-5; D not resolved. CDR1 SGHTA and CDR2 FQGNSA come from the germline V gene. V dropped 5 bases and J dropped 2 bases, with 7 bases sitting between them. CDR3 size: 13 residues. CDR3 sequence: CASSVRGNQPQHF. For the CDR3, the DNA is TGTGCCAGCAGCGTTCGAGGCAATCAGCCCCAGCATTTT.

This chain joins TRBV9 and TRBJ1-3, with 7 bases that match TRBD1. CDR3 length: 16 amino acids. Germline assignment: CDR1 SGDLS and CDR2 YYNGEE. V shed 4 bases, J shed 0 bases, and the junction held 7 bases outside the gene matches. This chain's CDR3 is CASSPQGVDSGNTIYF. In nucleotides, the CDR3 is TGTGCCAGCAGCCCTCAGGGGGTCGACTCTGGAAACACCATATATTTT.

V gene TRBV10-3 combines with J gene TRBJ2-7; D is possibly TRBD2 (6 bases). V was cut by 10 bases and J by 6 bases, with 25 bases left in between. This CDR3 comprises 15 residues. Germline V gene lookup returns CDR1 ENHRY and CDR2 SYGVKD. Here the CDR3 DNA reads TGTGCCAGCAGGGCGGGGCTGTATAGTCCCAGCGAGCAGTACTTC. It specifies CASRAGLYSPSEQYF.

CDR3 DNA sequence: TGCGCCAGCAGCTTGGAGAGACAGGGGGATGAAGCTTTCTTT. Amino acid sequence: CASSLERQGDEAFF. The chain employs TRBV5-1 and TRBJ1-1, with 9 bases identical to TRBD1. This CDR3 contains 14 residues. Germline loops: CDR1 SGHRS, CDR2 YFSETQ. Trimming took 0 bases from V and 7 from J; bases not matched to a gene: 4.

The chain's CDR3 is CATSPGQNTEAFF. In DNA form, the CDR3 reads TGCGCCACCTCTCCCGGGCAGAACACTGAAGCTTTCTTT. The J gene is TRBJ1-1, the V gene TRBV10-2, with unresolved D. The germline gives CDR1 WSHSY, CDR2 SAAADI. Deletions cut 10 bases from V and 1 base from J, with 13 bases between. The CDR3 loop spans 13 amino acids.

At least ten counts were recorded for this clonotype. CDR3 nucleotide sequence: TGTGCCAGCAGCGTAGCGGACAGCTCCTACGAGCAGTACTTC. Protein product: CASSVADSSYEQYF. This chain connects TRBV9 to TRBJ2-7; a possible D gene is TRBD1 (6 bases). V lost 0 bases and J lost 0, with 7 bases in between. Germline loops: CDR1 SGDLS, CDR2 YYNGEE. The CDR3 has 14 residues.

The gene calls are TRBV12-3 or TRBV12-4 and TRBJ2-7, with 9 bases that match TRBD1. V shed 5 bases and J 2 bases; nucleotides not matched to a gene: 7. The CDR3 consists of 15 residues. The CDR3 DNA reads TGTGCCAGCAGTCTGAAACAGGGGGCTGCCTACGAGCAGTACTTC. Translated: CASSLKQGAAYEQYF.

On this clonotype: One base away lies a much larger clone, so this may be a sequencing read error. The CDR3 sequence: CAGSPGQGAKSYTF. DNA of the CDR3: TGTGCCGGCAGCCCGGGACAGGGGGCAAAGAGCTACACCTTC. The gene calls are TRBV7-2 and TRBJ1-2; 12 bases are shared with TRBD1. Germline V CDR1 and CDR2: SGHTA, FQGNSA. This CDR3 has 14 amino acids.

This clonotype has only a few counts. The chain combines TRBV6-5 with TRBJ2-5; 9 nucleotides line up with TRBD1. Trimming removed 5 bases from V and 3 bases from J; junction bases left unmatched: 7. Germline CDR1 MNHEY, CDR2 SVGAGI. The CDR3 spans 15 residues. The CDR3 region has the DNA TGTGCCAGCAGTCCGGGGACAGGGTCAGAAGAGACCCAGTACTTC. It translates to CASSPGTGSEETQYF.

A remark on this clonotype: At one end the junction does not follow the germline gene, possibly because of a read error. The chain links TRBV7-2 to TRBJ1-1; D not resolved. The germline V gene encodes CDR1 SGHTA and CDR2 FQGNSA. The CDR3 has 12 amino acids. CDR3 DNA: TGCAGCGTTGTTGCCCGCGACACTGAAGCTTTCTTT. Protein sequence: CSVVARDTEAFF.

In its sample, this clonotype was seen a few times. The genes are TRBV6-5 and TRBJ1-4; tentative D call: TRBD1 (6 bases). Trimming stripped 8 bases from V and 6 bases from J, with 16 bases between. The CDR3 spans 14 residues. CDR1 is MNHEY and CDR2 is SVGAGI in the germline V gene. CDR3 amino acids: CASSHAAGDEKLFF. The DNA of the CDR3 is TGTGCCAGCTCTCACGCGGCAGGGGATGAAAAACTGTTTTTT.

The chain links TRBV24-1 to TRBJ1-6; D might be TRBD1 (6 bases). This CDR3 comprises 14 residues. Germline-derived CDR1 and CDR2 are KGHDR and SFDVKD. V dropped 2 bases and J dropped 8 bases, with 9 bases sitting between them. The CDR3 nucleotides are TGTGCCACCAGTGATTCGGGGGCAGATTCACCCCTCCACTTT. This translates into CATSDSGADSPLHF.

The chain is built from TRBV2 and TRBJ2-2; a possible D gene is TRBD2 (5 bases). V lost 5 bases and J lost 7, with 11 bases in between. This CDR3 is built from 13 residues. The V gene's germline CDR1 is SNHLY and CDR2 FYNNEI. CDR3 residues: CASSTGLIGELFF. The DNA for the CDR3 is TGTGCCAGCAGTACCGGACTCATCGGGGAGCTGTTTTTT. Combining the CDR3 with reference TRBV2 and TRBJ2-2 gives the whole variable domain EPEVTQTPSHQVTQMGQEVILRCVPISNHLYFYWYRQILGQKVEFLVSFYNNEISEKSEIFDDQFSVERPDGSNFTLKIRSTKLEDSAMYFCASSTGLIGELFFGEGSRLTVL.

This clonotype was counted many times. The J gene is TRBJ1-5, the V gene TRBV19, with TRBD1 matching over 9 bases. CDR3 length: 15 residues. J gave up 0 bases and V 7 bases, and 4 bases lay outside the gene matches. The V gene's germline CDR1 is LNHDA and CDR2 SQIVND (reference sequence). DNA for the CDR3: TGTGCCAGTAACCTGGACAGGGGTAGCAATCAGCCCCAGCATTTT. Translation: CASNLDRGSNQPQHF. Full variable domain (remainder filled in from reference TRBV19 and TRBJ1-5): DGGITQSPKYLFRKEGQNVTLSCEQNLNHDAMYWYRQDPGQGLRLIYYSQIVNDFQKGDIAEGYSVSREKKESFPLTVTSAQKNPTAFYLCASNLDRGSNQPQHFGDGTRLSIL.

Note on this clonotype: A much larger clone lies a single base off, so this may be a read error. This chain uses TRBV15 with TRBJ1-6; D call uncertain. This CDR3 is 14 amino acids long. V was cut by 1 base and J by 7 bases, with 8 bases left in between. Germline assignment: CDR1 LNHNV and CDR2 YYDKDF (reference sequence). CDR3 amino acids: CATSRVAENSPLHF. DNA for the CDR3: TGTGCCACCAGCAGAGTGGCGGAAAATTCACCCCTCCACTTT.